A selection of T cell receptor beta chains follows, all from one sample in a study of cytomegalovirus exposure and HLA in healthy donors. Libraries were prepared by immunoSEQ multiplex PCR; TCRdb keeps only in-frame clonotypes and omits some of them. The sample carries roughly 180,000 clones, around four fifths recorded once. The sample consisted of PBMCs. Every receptor here comes from a woman aged 45-65 years in good health and CMV-seropositive. CDR3s include the opening cysteine and the closing phenylalanine or tryptophan. The order of the fields is J gene, V gene, CDR3 protein.

TRBJ1-1 | TRBV5-4 | CASSPRGGRNTEAFF
TRBJ1-3 | TRBV4-2 | CASSQVDGQATIYF
TRBJ2-1 | TRBV2 | CASTTSGGAGEQFF
TRBJ1-2 | TRBV6-1 | CASSWSGGYTF
TRBJ1-4 | TRBV6-1 | CASGQRLRDEKLFF
TRBJ1-1 | TRBV6-5 | CASRGGIGTEAFF
TRBJ1-5 | TRBV7-9 | CASSLGRGDQPQHF
TRBJ2-7 | TRBV12-2 | CASRQMRDPLSYEQYF
TRBJ1-2 | TRBV5-1 | CASSFSSGDYGYTF
TRBJ1-6 | TRBV2 | CASSEAPGSRSPLHF
TRBJ2-2 | TRBV10-1 | CASSESGTGDTGELFF
TRBJ2-7 | TRBV11-3 | CASSPSRSRSAEQYF
TRBJ1-1 | TRBV6-5 | CASSPPGRRTEAFF
TRBJ1-1 | TRBV6-6 | CASSLRVVNTEAFF
TRBJ1-1 | TRBV9 | CASSVAKGGDTEAFF
TRBJ1-5 | TRBV12-5 | CASGPGQGNQPQHF
TRBJ2-2 | TRBV6-5 | CASGIEGTGELFF
TRBJ2-5 | TRBV9 | CASSVGVAGNQETQYF
NA | TRBV10-3 | CAISEGLAGQGLDEQYF
TRBJ1-2 | TRBV6-6 | CASSPDRGPYGYTF
TRBJ2-5 | TRBV5-4 | CASSPGGGETQYF
TRBJ2-7 | TRBV6-6 | CASRLSTRKDSYEQYF
TRBJ2-1 | TRBV29-1 | CSVGPGLDEQFF
TRBJ1-1 | TRBV5-1 | CASSLLRGTEAFF
TRBJ1-2 | TRBV6-1 | CASSEGRAYGYTF
TRBJ1-2 | TRBV9 | CASSVGGGGSINYGYTF
TRBJ1-2 | TRBV6-1 | CASSVTGNNYGYTF
TRBJ2-7 | TRBV11-1 | CASSSWGGLTYEQYF
TRBJ2-3 | TRBV5-1 | CASSLGPRTSGGADTQYF
TRBJ2-7 | TRBV6-5 | CASTSRWDRGYEQYF
TRBJ2-3 | TRBV4-2 | CASSRTMSTDTQYF
TRBJ1-6 | TRBV30 | CASQGVGGYNSPLHF
TRBJ1-5 | TRBV14 | CASGGSGQPQHF
TRBJ1-4 | TRBV6-1 | CASKTGLEKLFF
TRBJ2-7 | TRBV6-6 | CASRDGDTTYEQYF
TRBJ1-6 | TRBV9 | CASSVDTDNSPLHF
TRBJ2-5 | TRBV5-1 | CASSLAGLDGGRETQYF
TRBJ2-7 | TRBV9 | CASSAPGGDHEQYF
TRBJ1-3 | TRBV19 | CASSPRGHLNTIYF
TRBJ2-6 | TRBV5-4 | CASSPGTEFHLLSGANVLTF
TRBJ2-7 | TRBV6-1 | CASQEVMTGSYEQYF
TRBJ2-5 | TRBV5-6 | CASSLPGSREEETQYF
TRBJ2-1 | TRBV12-5 | CASGWGQGGSYNEQFF
TRBJ2-3 | TRBV19 | CASSIAGKTTDTQYF
TRBJ1-6 | TRBV6-4 | CASSDSTGANSPLHF
TRBJ2-2 | TRBV6-6 | CASSYTTGDTGELFF
TRBJ2-2 | TRBV2 | CASSGSGGELFF
TRBJ1-1 | TRBV30 | CAWRKGGSKNTEAFF
TRBJ1-1 | TRBV7-2 | CASSLEGVGRAFF
TRBJ2-7 | TRBV27 | CASSPDNSAQYF
TRBJ2-1 | TRBV2 | CASRTERSYNEQFF
TRBJ1-6 | TRBV5-4 | CASSFIRGDSPLHF
TRBJ1-6 | TRBV7-9 | CASSQKRTGRGGVASPLHF
TRBJ1-1 | TRBV5-1 | CASLGAGGSSTEAFF
TRBJ1-2 | TRBV2 | CASSVTGDYGYTF
TRBJ1-2 | TRBV5-6 | CASSFQGANYGYTF
TRBJ1-6 | TRBV6-6 | CASSLTGSNSPLHF
TRBJ2-7 | TRBV5-6 | CASSFSEVAGTPREQYF